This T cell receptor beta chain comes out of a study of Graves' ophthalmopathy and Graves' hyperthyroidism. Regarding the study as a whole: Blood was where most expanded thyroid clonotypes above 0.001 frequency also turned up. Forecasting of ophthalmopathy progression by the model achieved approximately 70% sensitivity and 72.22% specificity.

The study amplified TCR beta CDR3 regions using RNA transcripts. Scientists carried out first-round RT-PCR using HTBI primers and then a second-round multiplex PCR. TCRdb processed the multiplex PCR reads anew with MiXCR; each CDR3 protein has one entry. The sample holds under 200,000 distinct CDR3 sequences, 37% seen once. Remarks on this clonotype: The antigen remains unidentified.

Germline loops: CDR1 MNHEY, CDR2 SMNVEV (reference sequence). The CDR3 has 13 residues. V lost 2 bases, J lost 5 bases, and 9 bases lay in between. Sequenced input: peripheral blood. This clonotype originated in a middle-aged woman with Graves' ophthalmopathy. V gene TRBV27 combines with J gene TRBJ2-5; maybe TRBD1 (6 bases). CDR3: CASSLADRETQYF. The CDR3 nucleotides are TGTGCCAGCAGTTTAGCCGACAGGGAGACCCAGTACTTC.